The rows below give T cell receptor beta chains drawn from one sample of a study of cytomegalovirus exposure and HLA in healthy donors. Clones were sequenced by immunoSEQ multiplex PCR, and TCRdb holds only the in-frame ones, with some missing. This table holds 45,000 to 55,000 clones. The specimen was PBMCs. All receptors come from a man aged 40-50 years in good health and CMV-seropositive. Both conserved end residues are part of each CDR3. A D gene is named only where the DNA matches it firmly.

D: TRBD2
J: TRBJ2-1
V: TRBV29-1
DNA: TGCAGCTCCCTTAGAGAGGGACTAGCAGATGAGCAGTTCTTC
CDR3: CSSLREGLADEQFF

D: .
J: TRBJ2-5
V: TRBV7-7
DNA: TGTGCCAGCAGCTTAGTGTCGGGAACACAAGAGACCCAGTACTTC
CDR3: CASSLVSGTQETQYF

D: TRBD2
J: TRBJ2-3
V: TRBV5-6
DNA: TGTGCCAGCAGCCCTGGGACTAGCGGGAGGGCCAGGACAGATACGCAGTATTTT
CDR3: CASSPGTSGRARTDTQYF

D: .
J: TRBJ2-3
V: TRBV12-2
DNA: TGTGCAAGTCGCTTATACACAGATACGCAGTATTTT
CDR3: CASRLYTDTQYF

D: TRBD1
J: TRBJ2-5
V: TRBV6-6
DNA: TGTGCCAGCAGTTACTCGTCCCCGGGACAGAAAGAGACCCAGTACTTC
CDR3: CASSYSSPGQKETQYF

D: .
J: TRBJ2-7
V: TRBV7-2
DNA: TGTGCCAGCAGCTTGGGCGGGGGGACAGGGCGCCACGAGCAGTACTTC
CDR3: CASSLGGGTGRHEQYF

D: .
J: TRBJ1-1
V: TRBV30
DNA: TGTGCCTGGAGTGGACGGCAGGGCGGCACTGAAGCTTTCTTT
CDR3: CAWSGRQGGTEAFF

D: .
J: TRBJ2-1
V: TRBV15
DNA: TGTGCCACCAGCGCGAACAGGGAATCTGGGTACAATGAGCAGTTCTTC
CDR3: CATSANRESGYNEQFF

D: .
J: TRBJ2-7
V: TRBV11-2
DNA: TGTGCCAGCAGCTTACTCTACGAGCAGTACTTC
CDR3: CASSLLYEQYF

D: TRBD1
J: TRBJ1-2
V: TRBV19
DNA: TGTGCCAGTAGTGCGCAGGGGACAGCCCTCTATGGCTACACCTTC
CDR3: CASSAQGTALYGYTF

D: .
J: TRBJ2-3
V: TRBV7-9
DNA: TGTGCCAGCAGCTCGTCTCCAGATACGCAGTATTTT
CDR3: CASSSSPDTQYF

D: .
J: TRBJ1-2
V: TRBV28
DNA: TGTGCCAGCAGTTTACCAGGGCTTAATGGCTACACCTTC
CDR3: CASSLPGLNGYTF

D: TRBD2
J: TRBJ2-2
V: TRBV7-2
DNA: TGTGCCAGCAGCTTAATGGGACTAGCGGTAGAGGGGACCGGGGAGCTGTTTTTT
CDR3: CASSLMGLAVEGTGELFF

D: .
J: TRBJ2-2
V: TRBV7-9
DNA: TGTGCCAGCAGCCAGATATGGACGGAGGCGAACACCGGGGAGCTGTTTTTT
CDR3: CASSQIWTEANTGELFF

D: .
J: TRBJ1-1
V: TRBV5-1
DNA: TGCGCCAGCAGCTTAACCCCCCGACGGGTCGCTTTCTTT
CDR3: CASSLTPRRVAFF

D: .
J: TRBJ2-1
V: TRBV19
DNA: TGTGCCAGTAGTTCACTGACTACAAACAATGAGCAGTTCTTC
CDR3: CASSSLTTNNEQFF

D: TRBD2
J: TRBJ2-7
V: TRBV5-6
DNA: TGTGCCAGTACTAGCGGGGGAGAGCAGTACTTC
CDR3: CASTSGGEQYF

D: .
J: TRBJ2-1
V: TRBV5-6
DNA: TGTGCCAGCAGCTTGGAATCCAGGTGGCTTACCCGGAATGAGCAGTTCTTC
CDR3: CASSLESRWLTRNEQFF

D: TRBD1
J: TRBJ2-1
V: TRBV28
DNA: TGTGCCAGCAGTTCGATTACAGGGGTTTTCGACAATGAGCAGTTCTTC
CDR3: CASSSITGVFDNEQFF

D: TRBD1
J: TRBJ2-7
V: TRBV28
DNA: TGTGCCAGCGGATCACAGGGGGCTGGAGAGCAGTACTTC
CDR3: CASGSQGAGEQYF

D: .
J: TRBJ1-1
V: TRBV13
DNA: TGTGCCAGCAGCTTAGGTGTCGGGGGGGACGGAGCTTTCTTT
CDR3: CASSLGVGGDGAFF

D: .
J: TRBJ1-2
V: TRBV28
DNA: TGTGCCAGCAGCGAGGTATATGGCTACACCTTC
CDR3: CASSEVYGYTF

D: TRBD2
J: TRBJ2-1
V: TRBV4-2
DNA: TGTGCCAGCAGCCAAGTGACTAGCGGGAGATCTTTCAATGAGCAGTTCTTC
CDR3: CASSQVTSGRSFNEQFF

D: .
J: TRBJ1-2
V: TRBV5-1
DNA: TGCGCCAGCATCCCCGATGACGGAGCTAACTATGGCTACACCTTC
CDR3: CASIPDDGANYGYTF

D: TRBD1
J: TRBJ2-7
V: TRBV7-2
DNA: TGTGCCAGCAGCTTGGGACAGAGATACGAGCAGTACTTC
CDR3: CASSLGQRYEQYF

D: .
J: TRBJ2-7
V: TRBV28
DNA: TGTGCCAGCAGTCCACCGGGGGAGCAGTACTTC
CDR3: CASSPPGEQYF

D: .
J: TRBJ1-5
V: TRBV30
DNA: TGTGCCTGGAGAAATGTAGGGACTGGGAATCAGCCCCAGCATTTT
CDR3: CAWRNVGTGNQPQHF

D: TRBD1
J: TRBJ1-2
V: TRBV28
DNA: TGTGCCAGCAGAGATGGACAGGGCAGCGACGGCTACACCTTC
CDR3: CASRDGQGSDGYTF

D: TRBD2
J: TRBJ2-5
V: TRBV7-9
DNA: TGTGCCAGCAGCCAAACCGGGGCTAGCGGTCTTAAAGAGACCCAGTACTTC
CDR3: CASSQTGASGLKETQYF

D: .
J: TRBJ2-2
V: TRBV19
DNA: TGTGCCAGTAGGCAAACTACCTTCACCGGGGAGCTGTTTTTT
CDR3: CASRQTTFTGELFF

D: .
J: TRBJ2-7
V: TRBV7-8
DNA: TGTGCCAGCAGCTCCTCGGTCTGGGACTTGCATCGCGAGCAGTACTTC
CDR3: CASSSSVWDLHREQYF

D: .
J: TRBJ1-6
V: TRBV7-2
DNA: TGTGCCAGCAGCTTAGTAGGGCACAGGTCAAATTCACCCCTCCACTTT
CDR3: CASSLVGHRSNSPLHF

D: TRBD2
J: TRBJ2-1
V: TRBV5-6
DNA: TGTGCCAGCAGCTTGGTGAATCGGGGTCTAGCGGGGAAGGACGGGCAGTTCTTC
CDR3: CASSLVNRGLAGKDGQFF

D: .
J: TRBJ2-1
V: TRBV19
DNA: TGTGCCAGTAGTTTCTCTAGCACCGGTCTCAATGAGCAGTTCTTC
CDR3: CASSFSSTGLNEQFF

D: .
J: TRBJ2-3
V: TRBV5-5
DNA: TGTGCCAGCTTCTCCGGGGGGCGCGAAACAGATACGCAGTATTTT
CDR3: CASFSGGRETDTQYF

D: TRBD1
J: TRBJ2-7
V: TRBV6-5
DNA: TGTGCCAGCAGTACGGGACAGGGGATAGGAGAGCAGTACTTC
CDR3: CASSTGQGIGEQYF

D: TRBD2
J: TRBJ2-3
V: TRBV5-1
DNA: TGCGCCAGCAGCGCGGGGACTAGCGGATCCACAGATACGCAGTATTTT
CDR3: CASSAGTSGSTDTQYF

D: TRBD1
J: TRBJ1-2
V: TRBV11-2
DNA: TGTGCCAGCAGCGGGTCGGACAGGTTTCTTTATGGCTACACCTTC
CDR3: CASSGSDRFLYGYTF

D: .
J: TRBJ2-5
V: TRBV18
DNA: TGTGCCAGCTCACCGACTAGCCAAGAGACCCAGTACTTC
CDR3: CASSPTSQETQYF

D: .
J: TRBJ2-7
V: TRBV27
DNA: TGTGCCAGCAGTTTGGGGGACTTCTCAAAGGACGAGCAGTACTTC
CDR3: CASSLGDFSKDEQYF

D: TRBD1
J: TRBJ2-7
V: TRBV9
DNA: TGTGCCAGCAGCGGCGGGACAGGGACAGCCTACGAGCAGTACTTC
CDR3: CASSGGTGTAYEQYF

D: .
J: TRBJ1-6
V: TRBV5-1
DNA: TGCGCCAGCAGCTTGGGGGGGCAGGGGCTGGATTCACCCCTCCACTTT
CDR3: CASSLGGQGLDSPLHF

D: TRBD1
J: TRBJ2-7
V: TRBV28
DNA: TGTGCCAGCAGGGGACAGGGTTCTTACTACGAGCAGTACTTC
CDR3: CASRGQGSYYEQYF

D: .
J: TRBJ1-5
V: TRBV18
DNA: TGTGCCAGCTCACCTGAGCTAAGGGGAGGGCCCCAGCATTTT
CDR3: CASSPELRGGPQHF

D: TRBD2
J: TRBJ2-7
V: TRBV6-1
DNA: TGTGCCAGCCGATTTGGGAGGGAGGTCTACGAGCAGTACTTC
CDR3: CASRFGREVYEQYF

D: .
J: TRBJ2-1
V: TRBV18
DNA: TGTGCCAGCTCAGGAGGGGGACAGAACAGCTACAATGAGCAGTTCTTC
CDR3: CASSGGGQNSYNEQFF

D: .
J: TRBJ1-2
V: TRBV6-5
DNA: TGTGCCAGCACCCGGGCGGGTCACTATGGCTACACCTTC
CDR3: CASTRAGHYGYTF

D: TRBD1
J: TRBJ1-1
V: TRBV7-6
DNA: TGTGCGTTGGACAGGGTGAGCACTGAAGCTTTCTTT
CDR3: CALDRVSTEAFF

D: TRBD1
J: TRBJ1-1
V: TRBV27
DNA: TGTGCCAGCAGTTTAAAGACAGGGACAGCTTTCTTT
CDR3: CASSLKTGTAFF